These 20 T cell receptor beta chains share one sample of origin, sequenced in a study of response to subunit inactivated influenza vaccine. MiXCR, run by TCRdb on the RT-PCR reads, gives a single entry per CDR3 protein. Seen here are around 570,000 distinct CDR3 sequences, approximately 11% observed once, and the top ten hold 11%. These same data were also listed under a study on T cells expressing NK-cell markers. Per that paper: Generation of TCR beta cDNA was performed by 5'RACE template switching incorporating UMIs.

The sample here was PBMCs from blood, taken on the day of vaccination. These receptors came from a man in his forties or fifties who received an inactivated influenza vaccine.

The table lists this clonotype with a few counts. This chain joins TRBV10-2 and TRBJ2-7, with 7 nucleotides matching TRBD1. Germline V lookup: CDR1 WSHSY, CDR2 SAAADI. CDR3 size: 15 residues. The V gene end was trimmed by 6 bases and the J gene end by 4 bases; junction bases not matched to a gene: 12. CDR3 protein: CASSADPGTAYEQYF. In DNA form, the CDR3 reads TGCGCCAGCAGCGCCGACCCCGGGACAGCTTACGAGCAGTACTTC.

The CDR3 region is CASSQDGGLGVDTQYF. The CDR3 DNA follows: TGCGCCAGCAGCCAAGATGGGGGACTAGGAGTAGATACGCAGTATTTT. The gene calls are TRBV4-3 and TRBJ2-3; TRBD2 matches at 8 bases. Germline CDR1 and CDR2: LGHNA and YSLEER. The CDR3 runs 16 residues. The junction had 7 bases not matched to a gene; V was cut back by 0 bases and J by 5 bases.

V usage is TRBV28 and J usage is TRBJ2-3; D not certain. Germline V lookup: CDR1 MDHEN, CDR2 SYDVKM. This CDR3 is 15 amino acids long. The germline V and J ends were trimmed by 3 bases and 0 bases, with 10 bases remaining between them. CDR3 in DNA: TGTGCCAGCAGTTTTATGAGTGGAAGCACAGATACGCAGTATTTT. Amino acid sequence: CASSFMSGSTDTQYF.

The chain joins TRBV9 to TRBJ2-3, with 13 bases that match TRBD2. CDR3 length: 19 amino acids. With 4 bases clipped from V and 8 bases from J, the junction kept 19 bases outside the gene matches. Per the germline V gene, CDR1 is SGDLS and CDR2 is YYNGEE. The CDR3 DNA sequence: TGTGCCAGCAGCAAAACCGCTCTCGCAGGGACTAGCGGGGAGGGTACGCAGTATTTT. This translates into CASSKTALAGTSGEGTQYF. Full variable domain (missing parts from reference TRBV9 and TRBJ2-3): DSGVTQTPKHLITATGQRVTLRCSPRSGDLSVYWYQQSLDQGLQFLIQYYNGEERAKGNILERFSAQQFPDLHSELNLSSLELGDSALYFCASSKTALAGTSGEGTQYFGPGTRLTVL.

This clonotype was observed a few times. The rearrangement uses TRBV12-3 or TRBV12-4 and TRBJ2-1; D possibly corresponds to TRBD2 (5 bases). With 3 bases removed from V and 6 bases from J, the gap between germline ends came to 12 bases. The length of the CDR3 is 14 residues. In DNA form, the CDR3 reads TGTGCCAGCAGTTTTTCCCTAGAGGGCAATGAGCAGTTCTTC. It yields the protein CASSFSLEGNEQFF.

In its sample, this clonotype was seen a few times. The gene calls are TRBV4-1 and TRBJ1-2; D remains unclear. With 0 bases removed from V and 5 bases from J, the gap between germline ends came to 10 bases. CDR3 length: 14 residues. CDR1 MGHRA and CDR2 YSYEKL come from the germline V gene. CDR3 loop: CASSQDFRVYGYTF. The CDR3 DNA reads TGCGCCAGCAGCCAAGATTTCCGGGTTTATGGCTACACCTTC.

The CDR3 reads CASSRWTDAYEQYF. The CDR3, as DNA: TGTGCCAGCAGCCGTTGGACAGATGCCTACGAGCAGTACTTC. The gene calls are TRBV7-9 and TRBJ2-7; D possibly corresponds to TRBD1 (6 bases). V lost 5 bases and J lost 2, with 13 bases in between. The CDR3 spans 14 residues. Germline V gene lookup returns CDR1 SEHNR and CDR2 FQNEAQ (reference sequence).

V and J are TRBV5-6 and TRBJ2-7, with 7 bases lining up with TRBD2. With V trimmed by 1 base and J by 0 bases, 1 base remained unmatched. CDR3 length: 14 residues. Germline V lookup: CDR1 SGHDT, CDR2 YYEEEE. The CDR3 bases are TGTGCCAGCAGCTTGTGGGGGGGCTCCTACGAGCAGTACTTC. Protein product: CASSLWGGSYEQYF.

This clonotype turned up a few times. The rearrangement joins TRBV7-2 to TRBJ2-7, with TRBD2 matching 7 bases. The CDR3 spans 16 residues. V lost 4 bases to trimming and J lost 5 bases; unmatched junction nucleotides: 14. Per germline, CDR1 SGHTA and CDR2 FQGNSA. The CDR3: CASSSPDRDYANEQYF. The CDR3 nucleotides are TGTGCCAGCAGCTCCCCCGACCGGGACTACGCTAACGAGCAGTACTTC.

The chain combines TRBV2 with TRBJ2-1; D uncertain. V was pared by 0 bases and J by 9 bases, with 9 bases between. The CDR3 is made up of 13 amino acids. Germline loops: CDR1 SNHLY, CDR2 FYNNEI. This CDR3 is CASSEALLGEQFF. The CDR3 DNA reads TGTGCCAGCAGTGAAGCGCTTCTAGGTGAGCAGTTCTTC.

Only a few counts were recorded for this clonotype. The rearrangement links TRBV5-1 to TRBJ2-3, with 11 nucleotides matching TRBD2. CDR1 is SGHRS, CDR2 YFSETQ, per germline. Germline trimming cut 9 bases from V and 2 bases from J; bases unmatched to any gene: 5. CDR3 length: 14 residues. CDR3 sequence: CATGLADLTDTQYF. DNA for the CDR3: TGCGCCACGGGACTAGCGGACCTCACAGATACGCAGTATTTT.

With regard to this clonotype: This may come from a read error, since a much larger clone is one base off. The CDR3 loop reads CASSLAWGPADTQYF. The CDR3 nucleotides are TGTGCCAGCAGTCTAGCGTGGGGGCCCGCAGATACGCAGTATTTT. The V gene is TRBV12-3 or TRBV12-4, the J gene TRBJ2-3; tentatively, D is TRBD1 or TRBD2 (6 bases each). This CDR3 is 15 amino acids long.

The table lists this clonotype with many counts. This chain's CDR3 is CATSDLWSNQPQHF. Here the CDR3 DNA reads TGTGCCACCAGTGATTTGTGGAGCAATCAGCCCCAGCATTTT. The chain uses TRBV24-1 and TRBJ1-5; no clear D. Germline V gene sequence: CDR1 KGHDR, CDR2 SFDVKD. The ends were cut back, 0 bases at V and 1 base at J, with 3 bases in the middle. The CDR3 contains 14 residues.

This clonotype was detected many times. The chain couples TRBV5-1 to TRBJ2-7; D might be TRBD1 (5 bases). Trimming removed 4 bases at V and 2 bases at J, with 10 bases between. The germline CDR1 and CDR2 sequences are SGHRS and YFSETQ. The CDR3 is 13 amino acids. The CDR3 spells CASSPLDTYEQYF. The CDR3 DNA follows: TGCGCCAGCAGCCCACTGGACACCTACGAGCAGTACTTC.

The rearrangement uses TRBV18 and TRBJ2-3, with a weak D call TRBD2 (6 bases). This CDR3 is 13 amino acids long. The germline V gene encodes CDR1 KGHSH and CDR2 LQKENI. V was pared by 6 bases and J by 2 bases, with 9 bases between. This CDR3 reads CASSAGTTDTQYF. DNA for the CDR3: TGTGCCAGCTCCGCGGGGACCACAGATACGCAGTATTTT.

This clonotype was counted only a few times. The chain combines TRBV19 with TRBJ1-4; D is uncertain. This CDR3 contains 16 residues. CDR1 is LNHDA and CDR2 is SQIVND in the germline V gene (reference sequence). V was trimmed by 2 bases and J by 7 bases, leaving 17 bases between them. The CDR3 coding sequence is TGTGCCAGTAGTATATCTGGAACAGCATCTAGTGAAAAACTGTTTTTT. Amino acids: CASSISGTASSEKLFF.

This clonotype was recorded a few times. The chain joins TRBV7-3 to TRBJ2-2; 9 bases fit TRBD2. V lost 8 bases to trimming and J lost 4 bases; unmatched junction nucleotides: 11. The CDR3 totals 16 residues. Germline V gives CDR1 SGHTA, CDR2 FQGTGA. The CDR3 DNA reads as TGTGCCAGCCAAAAGAATAGCGGGGGAGGCACCGGGGAGCTGTTTTTT. This encodes CASQKNSGGGTGELFF. The full variable domain, rest sourced from reference TRBV7-3 and TRBJ2-2, is GAGVSQTPSNKVTEKGKYVELRCDPISGHTALYWYRQSLGQGPEFLIYFQGTGAADDSGLPNDRFFAVRPEGSVSTLKIQRTERGDSAVYLCASQKNSGGGTGELFFGEGSRLTVL.

This clonotype was counted only a few times. This chain uses TRBV6-1 with TRBJ1-2, with TRBD1 identical over 9 bases. The germline V gene encodes CDR1 MNHNS and CDR2 SASEGT. The CDR3 loop spans 15 amino acids. The ends lost 4 bases at V and 4 bases at J; junction bases unmatched: 7. In DNA form, the CDR3 reads TGTGCCAGCAGTGGCCGGGACAGGGCCCTCTATGGCTACACCTTC. Translation: CASSGRDRALYGYTF.

This clonotype was found many times. The chain links TRBV5-1 to TRBJ2-7, with TRBD2 matching 14 bases. With V trimmed by 4 bases and J by 5 bases, 2 bases remained unmatched. Germline loops: CDR1 SGHRS, CDR2 YFSETQ. The CDR3 is 14 residues long. This CDR3 reads CASSPGLAGDEQYF. The CDR3 nucleotides are TGCGCCAGCAGCCCGGGACTAGCGGGGGACGAGCAGTACTTC. Based on the CDR3 plus reference TRBV5-1 and TRBJ2-7, the full variable domain is KAGVTQTPRYLIKTRGQQVTLSCSPISGHRSVSWYQQTPGQGLQFLFEYFSETQRNKGNFPGRFSGRQFSNSRSEMNVSTLELGDSALYLCASSPGLAGDEQYFGPGTRLTVT.

V is TRBV29-1 and J is TRBJ1-2; the match to TRBD1 covers 10 bases. Per germline, CDR1 SQVTM and CDR2 ANQGSEA. With V trimmed by 3 bases and J by 8 bases, 15 bases remained unmatched. The CDR3 length is 16 residues. CDR3 coding DNA: TGCAGCGTTGACAGCGTGGGGACAGGGGATTCGCGAGGCTACACCTTC. Its translation: CSVDSVGTGDSRGYTF.